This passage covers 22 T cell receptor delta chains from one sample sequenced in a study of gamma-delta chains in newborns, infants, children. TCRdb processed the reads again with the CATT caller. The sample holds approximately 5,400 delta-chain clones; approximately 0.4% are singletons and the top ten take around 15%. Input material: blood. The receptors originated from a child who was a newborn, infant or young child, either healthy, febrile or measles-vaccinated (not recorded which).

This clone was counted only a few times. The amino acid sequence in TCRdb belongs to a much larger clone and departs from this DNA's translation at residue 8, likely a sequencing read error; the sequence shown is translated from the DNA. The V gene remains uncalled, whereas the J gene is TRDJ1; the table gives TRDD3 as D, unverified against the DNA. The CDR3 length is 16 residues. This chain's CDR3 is CACDPLGATATDKLIF. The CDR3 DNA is TGTGCCTGTGACCCCTTGGGGGCTACGGCCACCGATAAACTCATCTTT.

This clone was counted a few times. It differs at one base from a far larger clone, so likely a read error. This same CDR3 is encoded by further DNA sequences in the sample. The CDR3, as DNA: TGTGCCTGTGACACAAGGGGCCCGAGCTCCTGGGACACCCGACAGATGTTTTTC. Protein product: CACDTRGPSSWDTRQMFF. The V and J genes are TRDV2 and TRDJ3; D is unresolved. V was pared by 1 base and J by 0 bases, with 12 bases between. Germline V gives CDR1 GEAIGNYY, CDR2 EKD. This CDR3 region has 18 residues.

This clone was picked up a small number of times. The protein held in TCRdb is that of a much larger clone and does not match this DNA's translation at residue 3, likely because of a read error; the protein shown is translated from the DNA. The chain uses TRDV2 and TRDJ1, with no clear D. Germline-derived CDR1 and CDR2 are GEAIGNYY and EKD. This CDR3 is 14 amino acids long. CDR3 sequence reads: CARDLVLESDKLIF. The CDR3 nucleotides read TGTGCCCGTGACCTCGTACTAGAGTCCGATAAACTCATCTTT.

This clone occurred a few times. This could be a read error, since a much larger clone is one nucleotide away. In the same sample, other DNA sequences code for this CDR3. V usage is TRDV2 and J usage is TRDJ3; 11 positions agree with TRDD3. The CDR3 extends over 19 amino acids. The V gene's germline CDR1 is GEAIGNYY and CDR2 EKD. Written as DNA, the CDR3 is TGTGCCTGTGACACCGTACTGGGGGATATGACCTGGGACACCCGGCAGATGTTTTTC. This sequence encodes CACDTVLGDMTWDTRQMFF.

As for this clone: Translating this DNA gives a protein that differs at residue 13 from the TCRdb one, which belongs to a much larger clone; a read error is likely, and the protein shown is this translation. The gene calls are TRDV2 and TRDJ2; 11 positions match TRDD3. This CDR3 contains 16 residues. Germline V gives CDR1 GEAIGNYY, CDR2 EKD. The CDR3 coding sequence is TGTGCCTGTGACATACTGGGGGATATGCGAACAGCACGACTCTTCTTT. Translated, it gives CACDILGDMRTARLFF.

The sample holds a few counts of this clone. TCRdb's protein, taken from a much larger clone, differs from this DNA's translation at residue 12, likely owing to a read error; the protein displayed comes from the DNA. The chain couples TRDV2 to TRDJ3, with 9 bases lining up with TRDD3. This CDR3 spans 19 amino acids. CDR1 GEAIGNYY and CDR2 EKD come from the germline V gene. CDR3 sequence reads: CACDTTGGLSSRDTRQMFF. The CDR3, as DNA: TGTGCCTGTGACACGACTGGGGGACTAAGCTCCCGGGACACCCGACAGATGTTTTTC.

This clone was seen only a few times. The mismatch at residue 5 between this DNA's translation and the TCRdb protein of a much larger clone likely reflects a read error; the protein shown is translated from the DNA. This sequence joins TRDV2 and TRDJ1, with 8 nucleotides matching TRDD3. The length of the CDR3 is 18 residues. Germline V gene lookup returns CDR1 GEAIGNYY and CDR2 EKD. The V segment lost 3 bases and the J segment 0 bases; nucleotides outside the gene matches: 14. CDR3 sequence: CACDAVLGIPLYTDKLIF. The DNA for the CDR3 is TGTGCCTGTGACGCCGTACTGGGGATACCTCTGTACACCGATAAACTCATCTTT.

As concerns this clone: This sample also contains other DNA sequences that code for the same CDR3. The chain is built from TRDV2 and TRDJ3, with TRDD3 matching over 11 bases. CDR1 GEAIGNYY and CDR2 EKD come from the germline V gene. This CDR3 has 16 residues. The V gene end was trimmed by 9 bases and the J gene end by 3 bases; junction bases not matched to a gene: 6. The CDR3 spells CARDTGGYWDTRQMFF. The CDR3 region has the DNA TGTGCCCGCGACACTGGGGGATACTGGGACACCCGACAGATGTTTTTC.

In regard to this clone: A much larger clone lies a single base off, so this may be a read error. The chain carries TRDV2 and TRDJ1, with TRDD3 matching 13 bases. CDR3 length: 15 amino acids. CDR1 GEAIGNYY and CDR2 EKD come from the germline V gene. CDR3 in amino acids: CACDYWGIRTDRLIF. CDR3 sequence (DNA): TGTGCCTGTGACTACTGGGGGATACGTACCGATAGACTCATCTTT.

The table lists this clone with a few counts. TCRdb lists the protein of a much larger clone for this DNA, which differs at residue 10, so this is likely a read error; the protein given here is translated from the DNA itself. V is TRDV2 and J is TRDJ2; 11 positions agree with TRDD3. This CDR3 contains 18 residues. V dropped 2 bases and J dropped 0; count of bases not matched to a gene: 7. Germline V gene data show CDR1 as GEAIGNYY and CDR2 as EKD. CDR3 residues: CACDKILGDITLTAQLFF. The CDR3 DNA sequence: TGTGCCTGTGACAAAATACTGGGGGATATTACTTTGACAGCACAACTCTTCTTT.

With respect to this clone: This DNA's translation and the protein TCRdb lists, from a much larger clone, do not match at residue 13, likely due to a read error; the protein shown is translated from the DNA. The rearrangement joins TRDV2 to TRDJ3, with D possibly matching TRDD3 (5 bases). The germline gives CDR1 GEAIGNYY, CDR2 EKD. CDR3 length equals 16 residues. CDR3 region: CACDTISSWDTRRMFF. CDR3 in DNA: TGTGCCTGTGACACGATAAGCTCCTGGGACACCCGACGGATGTTTTTC.

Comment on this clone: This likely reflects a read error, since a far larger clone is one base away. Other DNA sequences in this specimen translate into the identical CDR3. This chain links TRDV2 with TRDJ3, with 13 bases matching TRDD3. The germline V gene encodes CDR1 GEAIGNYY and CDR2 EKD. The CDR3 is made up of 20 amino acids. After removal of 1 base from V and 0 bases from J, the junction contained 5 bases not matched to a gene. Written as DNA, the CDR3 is TGTGCCTGTGACACTGTACTGGGGGATACGCACTCCTGGGACACCCGACAGATGTTTTTC. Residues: CACDTVLGDTHSWDTRQMFF.

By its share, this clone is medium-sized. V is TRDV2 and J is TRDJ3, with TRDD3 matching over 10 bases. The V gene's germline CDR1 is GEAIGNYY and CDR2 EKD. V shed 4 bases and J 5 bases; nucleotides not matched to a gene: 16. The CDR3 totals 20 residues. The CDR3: CACDNVLGDVRPRDTRQMFF. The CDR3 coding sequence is TGTGCCTGTGATAACGTACTGGGGGATGTCCGTCCGAGGGACACCCGACAGATGTTTTTC.

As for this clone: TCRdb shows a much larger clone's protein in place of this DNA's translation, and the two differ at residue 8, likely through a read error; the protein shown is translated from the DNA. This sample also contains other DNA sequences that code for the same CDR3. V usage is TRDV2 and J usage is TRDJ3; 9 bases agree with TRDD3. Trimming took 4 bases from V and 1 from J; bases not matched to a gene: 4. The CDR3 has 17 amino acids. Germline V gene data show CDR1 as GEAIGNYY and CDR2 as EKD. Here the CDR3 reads CACDTGGHSWDTRQMFF. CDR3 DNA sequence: TGTGCCTGTGATACTGGGGGACATTCCTGGGACACCCGACAGATGTTTTTC.

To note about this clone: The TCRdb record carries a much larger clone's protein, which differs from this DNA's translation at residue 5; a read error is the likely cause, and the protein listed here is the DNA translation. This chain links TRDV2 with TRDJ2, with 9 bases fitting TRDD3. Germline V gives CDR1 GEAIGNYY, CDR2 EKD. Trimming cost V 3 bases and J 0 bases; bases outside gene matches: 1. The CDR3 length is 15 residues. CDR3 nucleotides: TGTGCCTGTGACGCTGGGGGATCTTTGACAGCACAACTCTTCTTT. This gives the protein CACDAGGSLTAQLFF.

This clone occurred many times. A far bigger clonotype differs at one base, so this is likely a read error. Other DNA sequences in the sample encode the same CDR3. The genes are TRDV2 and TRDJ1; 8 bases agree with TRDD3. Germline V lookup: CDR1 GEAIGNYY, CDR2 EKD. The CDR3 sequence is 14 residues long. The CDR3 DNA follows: TGTGCCCGTGACGTACTGGGGGACACCGATAAACTCATCTTT. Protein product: CARDVLGDTDKLIF.

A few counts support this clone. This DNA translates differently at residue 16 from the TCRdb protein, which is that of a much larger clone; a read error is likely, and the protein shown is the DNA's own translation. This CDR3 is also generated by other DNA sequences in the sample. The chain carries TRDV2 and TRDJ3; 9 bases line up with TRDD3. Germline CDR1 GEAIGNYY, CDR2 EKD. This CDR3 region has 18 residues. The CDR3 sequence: CACDTGGYRTWDTRQTFF. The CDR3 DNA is TGTGCCTGTGACACCGGGGGATACAGGACCTGGGACACCCGACAGACGTTTTTC.

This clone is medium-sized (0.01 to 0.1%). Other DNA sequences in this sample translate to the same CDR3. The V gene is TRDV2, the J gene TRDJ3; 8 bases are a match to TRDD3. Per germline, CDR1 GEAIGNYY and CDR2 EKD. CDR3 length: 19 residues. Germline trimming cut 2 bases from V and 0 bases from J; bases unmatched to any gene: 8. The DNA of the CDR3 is TGTGCCTGTGACAGACTGGGGGCTACCAGCTCCTGGGACACCCGACAGATGTTTTTC. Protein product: CACDRLGATSSWDTRQMFF.

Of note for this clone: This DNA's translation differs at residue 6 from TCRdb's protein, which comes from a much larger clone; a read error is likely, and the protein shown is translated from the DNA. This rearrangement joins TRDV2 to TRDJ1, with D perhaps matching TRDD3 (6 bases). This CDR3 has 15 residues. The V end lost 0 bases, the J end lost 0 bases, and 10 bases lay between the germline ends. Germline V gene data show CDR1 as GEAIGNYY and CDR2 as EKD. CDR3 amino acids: CACDTGGTYTDKLIF. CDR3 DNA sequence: TGTGCCTGTGACACCGGGGGGACTTACACCGATAAACTCATCTTT.

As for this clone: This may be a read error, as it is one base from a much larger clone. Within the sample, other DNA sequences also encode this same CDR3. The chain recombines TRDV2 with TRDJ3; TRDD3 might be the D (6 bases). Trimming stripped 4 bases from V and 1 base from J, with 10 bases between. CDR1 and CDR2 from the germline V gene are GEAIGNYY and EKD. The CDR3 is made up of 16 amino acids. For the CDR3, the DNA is TGTGCCTGTGATACTTGGGGGTCCTGGGACACCCGACAGATGTTTTTC. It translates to CACDTWGSWDTRQMFF.

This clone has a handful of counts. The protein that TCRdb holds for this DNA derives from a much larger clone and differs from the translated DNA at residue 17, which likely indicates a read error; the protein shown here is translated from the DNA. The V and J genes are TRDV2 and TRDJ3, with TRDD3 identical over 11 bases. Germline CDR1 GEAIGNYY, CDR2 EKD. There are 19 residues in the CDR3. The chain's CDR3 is CACDSILGDSSWDTRQRFF. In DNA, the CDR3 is TGTGCCTGTGACAGTATACTGGGGGATAGCTCCTGGGACACCCGACAGAGGTTTTTC.

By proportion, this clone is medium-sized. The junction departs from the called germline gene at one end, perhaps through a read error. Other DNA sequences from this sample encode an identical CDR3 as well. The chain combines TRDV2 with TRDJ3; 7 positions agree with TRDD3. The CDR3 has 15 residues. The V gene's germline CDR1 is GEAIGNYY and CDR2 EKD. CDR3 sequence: CACDTVQGDTRQMFF. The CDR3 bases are TGTGCCTGTGACACCGTCCAGGGGGATACCCGACAGATGTTTTTC.